This TCR beta chain came from a study of OX40 agonist ivuxolimab in advanced cancers. As for the study more broadly: Ivuxolimab, which targeted the costimulatory receptor OX40 (CD134), was an agonistic, fully human IgG2 monoclonal antibody. Partial responses occurred in three dose-escalation patients: two with cutaneous melanoma and one with hepatocellular carcinoma. Intravenous ivuxolimab was administered to patients every 2 weeks at six dose levels: 0.01, 0.1, 0.3, 1.5, 3 and 10 mg/kg. The monotherapy dose-escalation portion (N of about 47 patients) of the phase I ivuxolimab trial is reported in the paper. Peripheral TCRbeta sequencing aimed to test whether ivuxolimab altered TCR sequence diversity and caused clonal T-cell expansion. In the dose-escalation cohort, nearly 85% of patients were male, and the mean age was 60 years with a range of about 23 to 79. Prior anti-PD-1, anti-PD-L1 or anti-CTLA-4 therapy was permitted, and 40% of dose-escalation patients had received checkpoint inhibitors. Among the roughly 52 dose-escalation patients, roughly 20 had hepatocellular carcinoma, 15 melanoma, 9 renal cell carcinoma and 9 head and neck cancer.

V is cut by 5 bases and J by 6 bases, and the space between the germline ends is 11 bases. The germline V gene (reference sequence) supplies CDR1 LNHDA and CDR2 SQIVND. Including the terminal cysteine and phenylalanine, the CDR3 comprises 13 residues. Only the CDR3 DNA stays, 39 bases, in frame from base 1. This clone was picked up one time. Its antigen is not yet known. Per-base qualities were not stored, and no clone one base away is much larger. For sequencing of the TCRbeta CDR3 region, genomic DNA was extracted from the sorted cells. TCRbeta CDR3 regions were sequenced using the immunoSEQ Assay. TCRdb re-hosts the immuneACCESS table, in-frame sequences only. Its copies lack some clones; in the studies checked, an unresolved V gene accounts for under half of them, and the cause for the rest is not known. In all, the sample holds about 39,000 clones, and roughly nine tenths of those were seen once. Of the sample, under 25% falls within the top ten clones.

Patients with a history of autoimmune disease or receiving systemic immunosuppression were excluded from the trial. Peripheral blood for TCR sequencing was collected from all dose cohorts at baseline, on cycle 4 day 1, and on cycle 7 day 1. Samples came from an open-label, multicenter, first-in-human phase I dose-escalation trial of ivuxolimab. Adults with locally advanced or metastatic melanoma, renal cell, hepatocellular, or head and neck squamous cell carcinoma were enrolled in the trial. CD4+ and CD8+ T cells were sorted separately from peripheral blood before TCR sequencing. Points the paper makes about the study in general: Low levels of normalized T-cell clonal expansion were also seen in some nonresponding patients. In the 0.1-3.0 mg/kg groups, partial responders had among the lowest normalized peripheral clonal expansion, particularly in CD8+ T cells. Clonal expansion of both CD4+ and CD8+ blood T cells was observed from baseline to week 6 at doses 0.1 to 3.0 mg/kg. After ivuxolimab, CD8+ T cells had more expanded clones than CD4+ T cells on average. Which antigens the clonally expanded peripheral T cells were specific for was not determined.

The sequence was collected from an adult with an advanced solid tumor such as melanoma, head and neck, liver or kidney cancer. The source was CD4+ or CD8+ T cells sorted from blood, collected in a trial of the OX40 agonist ivuxolimab. Recombination connected TRBV19 to TRBJ1-5; no D gene is confidently identified. The sequenced DNA is TGTGCCAGTAGTCCCTCCCCCATTCAGCCCCAGCATTTT. Its protein reads: CASSPSPIQPQHF.